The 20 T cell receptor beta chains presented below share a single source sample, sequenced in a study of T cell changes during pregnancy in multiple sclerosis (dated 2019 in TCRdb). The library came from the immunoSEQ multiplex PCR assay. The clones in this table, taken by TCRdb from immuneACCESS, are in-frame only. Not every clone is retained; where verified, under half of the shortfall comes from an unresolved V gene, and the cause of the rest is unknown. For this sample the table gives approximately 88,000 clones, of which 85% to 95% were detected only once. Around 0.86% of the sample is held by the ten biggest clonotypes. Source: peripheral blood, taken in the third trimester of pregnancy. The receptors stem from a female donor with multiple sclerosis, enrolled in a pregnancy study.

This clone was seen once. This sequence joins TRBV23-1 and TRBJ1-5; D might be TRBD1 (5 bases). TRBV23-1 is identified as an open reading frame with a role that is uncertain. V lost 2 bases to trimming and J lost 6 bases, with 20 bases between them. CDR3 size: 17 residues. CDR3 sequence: CASSQEGSLSGGQPQHF. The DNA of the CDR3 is TGCGCCAGCAGTCAAGAGGGTTCGCTCTCGGGGGGTCAGCCCCAGCATTTT.

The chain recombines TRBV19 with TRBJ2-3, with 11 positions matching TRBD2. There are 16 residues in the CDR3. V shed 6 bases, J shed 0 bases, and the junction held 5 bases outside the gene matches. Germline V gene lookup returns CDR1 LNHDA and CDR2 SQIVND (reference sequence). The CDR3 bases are TGTGCCAGTAGCGGTCTAGCGGGAGGTAGCACAGATACGCAGTATTTT. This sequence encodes CASSGLAGGSTDTQYF.

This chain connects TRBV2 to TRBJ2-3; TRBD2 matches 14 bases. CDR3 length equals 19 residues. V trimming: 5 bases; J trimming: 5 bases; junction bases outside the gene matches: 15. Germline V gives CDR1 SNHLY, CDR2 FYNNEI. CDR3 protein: CASSPRLAGGLVFRDTQYF. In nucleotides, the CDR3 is TGTGCCAGCAGTCCTAGACTAGCGGGAGGGCTAGTGTTTAGAGATACGCAGTATTTT. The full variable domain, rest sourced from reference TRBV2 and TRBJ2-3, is EPEVTQTPSHQVTQMGQEVILRCVPISNHLYFYWYRQILGQKVEFLVSFYNNEISEKSEIFDDQFSVERPDGSNFTLKIRSTKLEDSAMYFCASSPRLAGGLVFRDTQYFGPGTRLTVL.

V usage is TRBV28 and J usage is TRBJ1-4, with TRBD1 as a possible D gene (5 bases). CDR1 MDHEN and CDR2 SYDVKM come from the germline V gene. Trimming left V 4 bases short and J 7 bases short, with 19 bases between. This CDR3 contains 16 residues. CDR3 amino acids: CASSSTQGGRGEKLFF. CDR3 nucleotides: TGTGCCAGCAGTTCAACCCAGGGAGGGAGGGGTGAAAAACTGTTTTTT.

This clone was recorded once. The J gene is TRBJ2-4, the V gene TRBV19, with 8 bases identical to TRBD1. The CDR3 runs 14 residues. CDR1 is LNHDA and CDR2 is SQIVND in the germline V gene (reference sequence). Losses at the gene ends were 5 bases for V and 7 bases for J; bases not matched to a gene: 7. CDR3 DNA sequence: TGTGCCAGTAGTTCGGACAGGGATACGAACATTCAGTACTTC. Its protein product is CASSSDRDTNIQYF.

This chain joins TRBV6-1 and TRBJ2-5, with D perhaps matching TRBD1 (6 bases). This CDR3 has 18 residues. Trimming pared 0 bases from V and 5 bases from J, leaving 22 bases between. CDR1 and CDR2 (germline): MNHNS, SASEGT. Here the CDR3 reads CASSEASQGIVRPETQYF. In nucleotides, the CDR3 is TGTGCCAGCAGTGAAGCGTCTCAGGGGATTGTAAGACCCGAGACCCAGTACTTC.

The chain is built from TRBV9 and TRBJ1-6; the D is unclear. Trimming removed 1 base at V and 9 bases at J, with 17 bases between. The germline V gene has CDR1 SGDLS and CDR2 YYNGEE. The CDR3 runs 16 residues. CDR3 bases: TGTGCCAGCAGCGTATCCCCTCGGGGTGGCGGTTCACCCCTCCACTTT. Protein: CASSVSPRGGGSPLHF.

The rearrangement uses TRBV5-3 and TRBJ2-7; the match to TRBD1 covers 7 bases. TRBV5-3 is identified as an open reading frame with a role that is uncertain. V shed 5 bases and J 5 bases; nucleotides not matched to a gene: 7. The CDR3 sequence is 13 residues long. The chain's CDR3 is CARRNDRDHEQYF. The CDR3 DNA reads TGTGCCAGAAGAAACGACAGGGACCACGAGCAGTACTTC.

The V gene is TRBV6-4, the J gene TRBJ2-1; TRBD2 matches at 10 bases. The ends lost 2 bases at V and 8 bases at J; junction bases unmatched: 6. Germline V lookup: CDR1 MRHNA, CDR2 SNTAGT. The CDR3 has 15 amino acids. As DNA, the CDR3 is TGTGCCAGCAGTGACCAGCGGGGGGGGAGTGATGAGCAGTTCTTC. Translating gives CASSDQRGGSDEQFF.

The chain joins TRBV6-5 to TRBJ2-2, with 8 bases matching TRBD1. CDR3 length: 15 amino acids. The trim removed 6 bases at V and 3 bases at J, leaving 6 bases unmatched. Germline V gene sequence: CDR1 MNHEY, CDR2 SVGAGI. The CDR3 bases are TGTGCCAGCAGCGCGCAGGGGGCCGACACCGGGGAGCTGTTTTTT. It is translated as CASSAQGADTGELFF.

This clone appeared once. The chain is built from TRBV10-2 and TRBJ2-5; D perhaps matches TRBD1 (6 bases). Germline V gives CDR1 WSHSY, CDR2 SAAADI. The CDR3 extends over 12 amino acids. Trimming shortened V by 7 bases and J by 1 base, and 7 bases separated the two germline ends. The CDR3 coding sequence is TGCGCCAGCAAACAGGGCCAAGAGACCCAGTACTTC. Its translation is CASKQGQETQYF.

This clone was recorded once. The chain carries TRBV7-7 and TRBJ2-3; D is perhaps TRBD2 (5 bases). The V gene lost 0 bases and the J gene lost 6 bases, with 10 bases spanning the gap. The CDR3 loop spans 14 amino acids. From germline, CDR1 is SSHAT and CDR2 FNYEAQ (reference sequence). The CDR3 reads CASSLAGVGDTQYF. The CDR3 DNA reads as TGTGCCAGCAGCTTAGCGGGAGTGGGGGATACGCAGTATTTT.

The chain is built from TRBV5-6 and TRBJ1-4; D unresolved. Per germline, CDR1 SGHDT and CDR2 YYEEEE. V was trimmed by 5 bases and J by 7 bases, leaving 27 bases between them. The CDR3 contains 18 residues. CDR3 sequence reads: CASSRDRAGRLSREKLFF. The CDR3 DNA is TGTGCCAGCAGTCGAGACCGAGCGGGCCGTCTTTCGCGTGAAAAACTGTTTTTT.

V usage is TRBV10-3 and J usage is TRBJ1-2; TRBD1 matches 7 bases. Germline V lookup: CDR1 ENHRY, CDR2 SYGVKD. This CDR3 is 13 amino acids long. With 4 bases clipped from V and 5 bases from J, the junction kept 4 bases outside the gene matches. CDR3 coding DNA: TGTGCCATCAGTGCGGGGACAGAGTATGGCTACACCTTC. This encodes CAISAGTEYGYTF.

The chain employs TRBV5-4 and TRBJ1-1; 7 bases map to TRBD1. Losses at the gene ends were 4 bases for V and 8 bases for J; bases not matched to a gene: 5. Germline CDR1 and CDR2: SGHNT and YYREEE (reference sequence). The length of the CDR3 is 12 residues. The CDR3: CASSLGTVEAFF. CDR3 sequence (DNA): TGTGCCAGCAGCCTAGGGACAGTAGAAGCTTTCTTT.

The CDR3 loop is CASSSHKLAGGGYNEQFF. As DNA, the CDR3 is TGTGCCAGCAGTTCCCATAAACTAGCGGGAGGGGGCTACAATGAGCAGTTCTTC. This rearrangement joins TRBV28 to TRBJ2-1; the match to TRBD2 covers 13 bases. The CDR3 length is 18 residues. Germline CDR1 reads MDHEN; CDR2 reads SYDVKM. Losses at the gene ends were 4 bases for V and 3 bases for J; bases not matched to a gene: 9. The variable domain in full, completed from reference TRBV28 and TRBJ2-1, reads DVKVTQSSRYLVKRTGEKVFLECVQDMDHENMFWYRQDPGLGLRLIYFSYDVKMKEKGDIPEGYSVSREKKERFSLILESASTNQTSMYLCASSSHKLAGGGYNEQFFGPGTRLTVL.

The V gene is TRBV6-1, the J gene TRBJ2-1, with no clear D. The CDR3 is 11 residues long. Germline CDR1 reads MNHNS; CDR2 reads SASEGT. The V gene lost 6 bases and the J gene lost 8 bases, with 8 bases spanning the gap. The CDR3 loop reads CASSYLDEQFF. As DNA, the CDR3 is TGTGCCAGCAGCTACCTGGATGAGCAGTTCTTC.

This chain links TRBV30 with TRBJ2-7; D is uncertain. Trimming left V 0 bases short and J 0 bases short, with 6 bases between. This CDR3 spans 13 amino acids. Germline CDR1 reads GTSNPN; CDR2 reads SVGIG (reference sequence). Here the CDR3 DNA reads TGTGCCTGGAGTGTTGGTAGCTCCTACGAGCAGTACTTC. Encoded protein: CAWSVGSSYEQYF.

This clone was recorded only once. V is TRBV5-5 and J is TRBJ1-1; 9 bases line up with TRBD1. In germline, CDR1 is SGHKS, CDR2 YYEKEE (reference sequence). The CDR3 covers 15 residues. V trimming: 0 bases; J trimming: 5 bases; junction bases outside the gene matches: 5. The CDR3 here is CASSLAVGTGTEAFF. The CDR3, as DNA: TGTGCCAGCAGCTTGGCAGTAGGGACAGGGACTGAAGCTTTCTTT.

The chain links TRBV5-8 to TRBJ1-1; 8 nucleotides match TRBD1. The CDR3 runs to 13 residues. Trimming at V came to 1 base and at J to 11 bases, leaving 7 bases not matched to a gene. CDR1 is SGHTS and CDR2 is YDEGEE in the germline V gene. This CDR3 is CASSLMGQVVAFF. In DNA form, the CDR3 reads TGTGCCAGCAGCTTGATGGGACAGGTGGTCGCTTTCTTT.